Below are 8 T cell receptor beta chains sequenced from a single sample in a study of blood T cell repertoires in COVID-19. Clones were read by immunoSEQ multiplex PCR, and TCRdb kept only the in-frame ones, dropping some. The table lists approximately 300,000 clones, nearly 90% of them singletons. The specimen was PBMCs or T cells enriched from blood (not recorded which). The receptors derive from a woman in her thirties who had recovered from COVID-19.

V and J are TRBV5-1 and TRBJ1-1; TRBD1 matches at 7 bases. V lost 4 bases, J lost 1 base, and 7 bases stayed unmatched. The CDR3 has 15 residues. Germline V gene data show CDR1 as SGHRS and CDR2 as YFSETQ. The CDR3: CASSHRQGENTEAFF. DNA of the CDR3: TGCGCCAGCAGCCACCGACAGGGTGAGAACACTGAAGCTTTCTTT. The variable domain in full, completed from reference TRBV5-1 and TRBJ1-1, reads KAGVTQTPRYLIKTRGQQVTLSCSPISGHRSVSWYQQTPGQGLQFLFEYFSETQRNKGNFPGRFSGRQFSNSRSEMNVSTLELGDSALYLCASSHRQGENTEAFFGQGTRLTVV.

The chain combines TRBV5-4 with TRBJ1-2; D is perhaps TRBD1 (6 bases). Trimming shortened V by 0 bases and J by 3 bases, and 12 bases separated the two germline ends. This CDR3 is built from 15 residues. Looked up from germline, CDR1 is SGHNT and CDR2 is YYREEE (reference sequence). CDR3 nucleotides: TGTGCCAGCAGCTTGGCGGGCAGGGGAGACTATGGCTACACCTTC. Its translation is CASSLAGRGDYGYTF.

The CDR3 here is CATSGVAGGPGTDTQYF. The CDR3 DNA follows: TGTGCCACCAGTGGGGTGGCGGGGGGGCCAGGTACAGATACGCAGTATTTT. The chain couples TRBV24-1 to TRBJ2-3; 9 nucleotides align to TRBD2. The ends lost 5 bases at V and 3 bases at J; junction bases unmatched: 11. CDR1 KGHDR and CDR2 SFDVKD come from the germline V gene. This CDR3 has 17 amino acids.

This clone has just a few counts. The rearrangement uses TRBV3-1 (or the pseudogene TRBV3-2) and TRBJ1-1; 7 nucleotides agree with TRBD1. V lost 1 base, J lost 6 bases, and 8 bases stayed unmatched. Germline V gene lookup returns CDR1 LGHDT and CDR2 YNNKEL (reference sequence). The CDR3 is 15 amino acids. The chain's CDR3 is CASSQVRGPGAEAFF. CDR3 sequence (DNA): TGTGCCAGCAGCCAAGTGAGGGGGCCGGGCGCTGAAGCTTTCTTT.

The chain has TRBV5-4 and TRBJ2-7, with TRBD2 identical over 15 bases. CDR1 and CDR2 (germline): SGHNT, YYREEE (reference sequence). This CDR3 is built from 18 residues. With V trimmed by 2 bases and J by 2 bases, 8 bases remained unmatched. The CDR3 loop is CASSLGLAGGDLPYEQYF. The CDR3 DNA sequence: TGTGCCAGCAGCTTAGGACTAGCGGGGGGGGACCTCCCCTACGAGCAGTACTTC.

This chain uses TRBV7-9 with TRBJ2-1; 8 nucleotides align to TRBD2. CDR1 and CDR2 (germline): SEHNR, FQNEAQ (reference sequence). There are 15 residues in the CDR3. The V segment lost 6 bases and the J segment 5 bases; nucleotides outside the gene matches: 9. CDR3 coding DNA: TGTGCCAGCAGTTTGCCGGGACTAGAGGACAATGAGCAGTTCTTC. This gives the protein CASSLPGLEDNEQFF. Using reference TRBV7-9 and TRBJ2-1 for the parts outside the CDR3, the full variable domain is DTGVSQNPRHKITKRGQNVTFRCDPISEHNRLYWYRQTLGQGPEFLTYFQNEAQLEKSRLLSDRFSAERPKGSFSTLEIQRTEQGDSAMYLCASSLPGLEDNEQFFGPGTRLTVL.

J is TRBJ2-3 and V is TRBV7-3; 14 nucleotides match TRBD2. CDR3 length equals 17 residues. CDR1 SGHTA and CDR2 FQGTGA come from the germline V gene. V shed 5 bases, J shed 4 bases, and the junction held 8 bases outside the gene matches. CDR3 sequence: CASSAGLAGGRADTQYF. CDR3 sequence (DNA): TGTGCCAGCAGCGCAGGACTAGCGGGGGGTAGGGCAGATACGCAGTATTTT.

The gene calls are TRBV19 and TRBJ1-1, with 8 nucleotides matching TRBD1. Germline values: CDR1 LNHDA, CDR2 SQIVND (reference sequence). The length of the CDR3 is 17 residues. The J segment lost 6 bases and the V segment lost 9 bases, leaving 21 bases of the junction unmatched. CDR3 residues: CASLSRALWGQDAEAFF. The CDR3 bases are TGTGCCAGCCTAAGTAGAGCCCTGTGGGGACAGGACGCTGAAGCTTTCTTT.